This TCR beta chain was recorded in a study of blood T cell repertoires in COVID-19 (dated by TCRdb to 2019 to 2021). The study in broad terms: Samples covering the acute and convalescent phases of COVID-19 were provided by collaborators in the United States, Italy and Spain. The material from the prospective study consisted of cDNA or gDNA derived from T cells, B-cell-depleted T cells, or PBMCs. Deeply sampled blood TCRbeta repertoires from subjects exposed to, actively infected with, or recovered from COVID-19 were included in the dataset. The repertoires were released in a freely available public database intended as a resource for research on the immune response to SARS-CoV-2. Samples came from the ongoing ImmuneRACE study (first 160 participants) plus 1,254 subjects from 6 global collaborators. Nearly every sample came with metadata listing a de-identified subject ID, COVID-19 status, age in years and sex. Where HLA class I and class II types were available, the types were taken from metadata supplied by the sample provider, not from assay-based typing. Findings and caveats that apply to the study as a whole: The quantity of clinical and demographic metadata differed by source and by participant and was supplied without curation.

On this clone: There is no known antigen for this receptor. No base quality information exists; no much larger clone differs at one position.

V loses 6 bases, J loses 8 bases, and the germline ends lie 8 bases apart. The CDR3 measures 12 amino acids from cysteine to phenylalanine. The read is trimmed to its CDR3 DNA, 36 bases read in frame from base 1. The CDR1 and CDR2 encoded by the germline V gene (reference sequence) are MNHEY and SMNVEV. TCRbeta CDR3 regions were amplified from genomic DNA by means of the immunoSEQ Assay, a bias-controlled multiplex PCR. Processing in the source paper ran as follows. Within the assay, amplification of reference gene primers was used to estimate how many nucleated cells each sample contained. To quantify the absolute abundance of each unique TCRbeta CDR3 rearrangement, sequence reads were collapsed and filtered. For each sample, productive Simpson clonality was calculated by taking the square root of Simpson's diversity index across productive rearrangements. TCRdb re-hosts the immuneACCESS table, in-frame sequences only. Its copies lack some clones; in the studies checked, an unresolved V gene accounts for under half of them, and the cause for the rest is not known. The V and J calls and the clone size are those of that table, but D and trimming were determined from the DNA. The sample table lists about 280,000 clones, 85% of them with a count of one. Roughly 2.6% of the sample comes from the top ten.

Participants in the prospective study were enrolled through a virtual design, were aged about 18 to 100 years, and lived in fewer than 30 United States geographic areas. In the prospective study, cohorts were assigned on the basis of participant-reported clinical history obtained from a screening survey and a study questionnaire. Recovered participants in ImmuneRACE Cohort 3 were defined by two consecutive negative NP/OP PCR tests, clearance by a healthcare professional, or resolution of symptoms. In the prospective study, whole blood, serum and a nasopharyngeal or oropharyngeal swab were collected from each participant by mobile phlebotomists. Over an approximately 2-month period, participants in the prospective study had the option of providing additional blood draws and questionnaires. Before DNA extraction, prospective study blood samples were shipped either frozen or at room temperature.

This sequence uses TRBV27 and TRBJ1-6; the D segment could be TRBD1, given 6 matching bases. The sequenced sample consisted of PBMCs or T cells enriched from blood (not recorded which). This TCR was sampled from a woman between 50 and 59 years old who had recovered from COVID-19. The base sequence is TGTGCCAGCAGAAAGGGGGATTCACCCCTCCACTTT. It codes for CASRKGDSPLHF.